A selection of T cell receptor beta chains follows, all from one sample in a study of blood T cell repertoires in COVID-19. Sequencing was performed with immunoSEQ multiplex PCR; in TCRdb, only in-frame clones are kept and a portion is missing. The sample carries a few hundred thousand clones, roughly 90% recorded once. The sample consisted of peripheral blood. These receptors originate from a man aged 40-50 years with acute or convalescent COVID-19. The CDR3 runs from the conserved cysteine through the conserved F or W. Fields, in order: D gene, J gene, clone size, V gene, CDR3 DNA, CDR3 protein. D genes are given only for firm matches. A row's size may be missing; if present it is once, few, many or a size class.

d_gene: .
j_gene: TRBJ2-2
abundance: .
v_gene: TRBV5-1
CDR3nt: TGCGCCAGCAGCTTGTCGGTCGCCCAGGACTTGTCCGGGGAGCTGTTTTTT
CDR3aa: CASSLSVAQDLSGELFF

d_gene: TRBD2
j_gene: TRBJ2-5
abundance: .
v_gene: TRBV27
CDR3nt: TGTGCCAGCAGACTAGCGGGAGACCAAGAGACCCAGTACTTC
CDR3aa: CASRLAGDQETQYF

d_gene: TRBD2
j_gene: TRBJ2-1
abundance: .
v_gene: TRBV9
CDR3nt: TGTGCCAGCAGCGTAGGTCCTAGCGGGTACAATGAGCAGTTCTTC
CDR3aa: CASSVGPSGYNEQFF

d_gene: .
j_gene: TRBJ1-1
abundance: once
v_gene: TRBV6-1
CDR3nt: TGTGCCAGCAGTGATTTTCCTGGGCGGAACACTGAAGCTTTCTTT
CDR3aa: CASSDFPGRNTEAFF

d_gene: TRBD2
j_gene: TRBJ2-5
abundance: .
v_gene: TRBV7-9
CDR3nt: TGTGCCAGCAGTGGGGAGGGGCCCGAGACCCAGTACTTC
CDR3aa: CASSGEGPETQYF

d_gene: TRBD2
j_gene: TRBJ2-7
abundance: .
v_gene: TRBV7-9
CDR3nt: TGTGCCAGCAGCCCGCGGACTAGCGGGACGGACGAGCAGTACTTC
CDR3aa: CASSPRTSGTDEQYF

d_gene: .
j_gene: TRBJ2-2
abundance: .
v_gene: TRBV5-1
CDR3nt: TGCGCCAGCAGCTTCCCGTTAGGGGTTGAATCTTTTTCTATCACCGGGGAGCTGTTTTTT
CDR3aa: CASSFPLGVESFSITGELFF

d_gene: TRBD1
j_gene: TRBJ2-1
abundance: once
v_gene: TRBV30
CDR3nt: TGTGCCTGGAGTAGGGGGCTTCGTGGCAATGAGCAGTTCTTC
CDR3aa: CAWSRGLRGNEQFF

d_gene: TRBD1
j_gene: TRBJ2-3
abundance: .
v_gene: TRBV4-3
CDR3nt: TGCGCCAGCAGCCAAGTAGGGCAGGGGGCGGTGGGGGGCACAGATACGCAGTATTTT
CDR3aa: CASSQVGQGAVGGTDTQYF

d_gene: TRBD2
j_gene: TRBJ2-7
abundance: .
v_gene: TRBV2
CDR3nt: TGTGCCAGCAGTCCCCGGACTAGCGGGATCGAGCAGTACTTC
CDR3aa: CASSPRTSGIEQYF

d_gene: .
j_gene: TRBJ2-7
abundance: .
v_gene: TRBV19
CDR3nt: TGTGCCAGTAGTACCTACGCAGGGGGCGCTACACGGGGGGACTACGAGCAGTACTTC
CDR3aa: CASSTYAGGATRGDYEQYF

d_gene: .
j_gene: TRBJ2-5
abundance: .
v_gene: TRBV19
CDR3nt: TGTGCCAGTTTAGGACTACCCCAAGAGACCCAGTACTTC
CDR3aa: CASLGLPQETQYF

d_gene: TRBD1
j_gene: TRBJ1-5
abundance: .
v_gene: TRBV19
CDR3nt: TGTGCCAGTAGTATATCAGGGGGCGGACAGCCCCAGCATTTT
CDR3aa: CASSISGGGQPQHF

d_gene: TRBD2
j_gene: TRBJ2-3
abundance: .
v_gene: TRBV30
CDR3nt: TGTGCCTGGAGTGTACAAGCGGGGTTCACAGATACGCAGTATTTT
CDR3aa: CAWSVQAGFTDTQYF

d_gene: TRBD1
j_gene: TRBJ1-5
abundance: .
v_gene: TRBV7-2
CDR3nt: TGTGCCAGCAGCCAGACAGGGGGGAATCAGCCCCAGCATTTT
CDR3aa: CASSQTGGNQPQHF

d_gene: .
j_gene: TRBJ1-4
abundance: .
v_gene: TRBV7-2
CDR3nt: TGTGCCAGCACCCCCCGGGGGGGGTACGCTAATGAAAAACTGTTTTTT
CDR3aa: CASTPRGGYANEKLFF

d_gene: .
j_gene: TRBJ2-7
abundance: many
v_gene: TRBV19
CDR3nt: TGTGCCAGCTCACACAAAGGGGTCGAGCAGTACTTC
CDR3aa: CASSHKGVEQYF

d_gene: .
j_gene: TRBJ2-7
abundance: .
v_gene: TRBV19
CDR3nt: TGTGCCAGTAGCAATCCAGGACAGCTCTACGAGCAGTACTTC
CDR3aa: CASSNPGQLYEQYF

d_gene: .
j_gene: TRBJ1-4
abundance: .
v_gene: TRBV7-9
CDR3nt: TGTGCCGGCAGCCGTACCGTGATGGTAGGGGATGAAAAACTGTTTTTT
CDR3aa: CAGSRTVMVGDEKLFF

d_gene: TRBD2
j_gene: TRBJ2-5
abundance: .
v_gene: TRBV11-2
CDR3nt: TGTGCCAGCAGCTTAGTCTTTGGGACTATACAAGAGACCCAGTACTTC
CDR3aa: CASSLVFGTIQETQYF

d_gene: TRBD2
j_gene: TRBJ2-3
abundance: .
v_gene: TRBV24-1
CDR3nt: TGTGCCACCAGTGATTCGGGAGGACTAGCGGGGGGCCCCGATACGCAGTATTTT
CDR3aa: CATSDSGGLAGGPDTQYF

d_gene: .
j_gene: TRBJ2-1
abundance: .
v_gene: TRBV5-8
CDR3nt: TGTGCCAGCAGCTTGGACAGGGTTCGGTTCTTC
CDR3aa: CASSLDRVRFF

d_gene: TRBD1
j_gene: TRBJ2-1
abundance: .
v_gene: TRBV9
CDR3nt: TGTGCCAGCAGCGGAACCGGGACAGGGGGTGGCAATGAGCAGTTCTTC
CDR3aa: CASSGTGTGGGNEQFF

d_gene: .
j_gene: TRBJ1-3
abundance: .
v_gene: TRBV9
CDR3nt: TGTGCCAGCATGGGAGAGAACTCTGGAAACACCATATATTTT
CDR3aa: CASMGENSGNTIYF

d_gene: TRBD1
j_gene: TRBJ2-4
abundance: .
v_gene: TRBV28
CDR3nt: TGTGCCAGCAGCCCGACAGGGATGGCCAAAAACATTCAGTACTTC
CDR3aa: CASSPTGMAKNIQYF